A selection of T cell receptor beta chains follows, all from one sample in a study of human thymus T cells. Some clones are missing from TCRdb's copy, which holds only in-frame ones; the method was immunoSEQ multiplex PCR. The sample comprises about 130,000 clones, around 94% of which are singletons, and less than 0.03% rests with the top ten. Sequencing was performed on thymus tissue. These receptors all come from a boy less than two years old with a congenital heart defect but otherwise immunologically healthy. CDR3s include the opening cysteine and the closing phenylalanine or tryptophan. A D gene is named only where the DNA matches it firmly. Not every row has a clone size; where given, it reads once, few, many or a size class.

clone size: NA
D gene: TRBD2
V gene: TRBV7-2
J gene: TRBJ2-5
CDR3 length: 17
CDR3 DNA: TGTGCCAGCAGCTTAGTTAGCGGGGGGGCGGAGGGCGAGACCCAGTACTTC
CDR3 protein: CASSLVSGGAEGETQYF

clone size: NA
D gene: NA
V gene: TRBV9
J gene: TRBJ2-4
CDR3 length: 13
CDR3 DNA: TGTGCCAGCAGCGAGGTCGGCAAAAACATTCAGTACTTC
CDR3 protein: CASSEVGKNIQYF

clone size: NA
D gene: NA
V gene: TRBV30
J gene: TRBJ2-5
CDR3 length: 16
CDR3 DNA: TGTGCCTGGAGACCCTCCCCACTAGGGGGAGAAGAGACCCAGTACTTC
CDR3 protein: CAWRPSPLGGEETQYF

clone size: NA
D gene: NA
V gene: TRBV6-5
J gene: TRBJ2-2
CDR3 length: 15
CDR3 DNA: TGTGCCAGCAGTTACGGGGGCGGGGACACCGGGGAGCTGTTTTTT
CDR3 protein: CASSYGGGDTGELFF

clone size: NA
D gene: TRBD2
V gene: TRBV7-9
J gene: TRBJ2-3
CDR3 length: 16
CDR3 DNA: TGTGCCAGCAGAAAAGGGACTAGCCAACCCACAGATACGCAGTATTTT
CDR3 protein: CASRKGTSQPTDTQYF

clone size: NA
D gene: NA
V gene: TRBV6-5
J gene: TRBJ2-5
CDR3 length: 13
CDR3 DNA: TGTGCCAGCAGCCACAGGGGAGGAGAGACCCAGTACTTC
CDR3 protein: CASSHRGGETQYF

clone size: NA
D gene: NA
V gene: TRBV6-1
J gene: TRBJ2-1
CDR3 length: 13
CDR3 DNA: TGTGCCAGCAAAGTTCGCTCCTACAATGAGCAGTTCTTC
CDR3 protein: CASKVRSYNEQFF

clone size: NA
D gene: TRBD1
V gene: TRBV27
J gene: TRBJ2-5
CDR3 length: 17
CDR3 DNA: TGTGCCAGCAGTTCATCCCGGGACAGGGGTATGAGAGAGACCCAGTACTTC
CDR3 protein: CASSSSRDRGMRETQYF

clone size: once
D gene: NA
V gene: TRBV14
J gene: TRBJ1-6
CDR3 length: 12
CDR3 DNA: TGTGCCAGCAGCCCCCGAGACTCACCCCTCCACTTT
CDR3 protein: CASSPRDSPLHF

clone size: NA
D gene: TRBD2
V gene: TRBV5-1
J gene: TRBJ2-5
CDR3 length: 18
CDR3 DNA: TGCGCCAGCAGCCTGAGGCAGAGGGAAGCGGGGGGCGGGGAGACCCAGTACTTC
CDR3 protein: CASSLRQREAGGGETQYF

clone size: NA
D gene: NA
V gene: TRBV6-1
J gene: TRBJ2-7
CDR3 length: 11
CDR3 DNA: TGTGCCAGCCGGACACCCTACGAGCAGTACTTC
CDR3 protein: CASRTPYEQYF

clone size: NA
D gene: NA
V gene: TRBV25-1
J gene: TRBJ1-3
CDR3 length: 13
CDR3 DNA: TGTGCCAGCAGTGCGCCCTCTGGAAACACCATATATTTT
CDR3 protein: CASSAPSGNTIYF

clone size: NA
D gene: NA
V gene: TRBV11-3
J gene: TRBJ2-5
CDR3 length: 19
CDR3 DNA: TGTGCCAGCAGCCAAAGCCCTTCTTGGGGGTGGGGGACAAGGGAGACCCAGTACTTC
CDR3 protein: CASSQSPSWGWGTRETQYF

clone size: once
D gene: NA
V gene: TRBV19
J gene: TRBJ2-5
CDR3 length: 18
CDR3 DNA: TGTGCCAGTAGCACCCCGGCCGGGACAGCAATAGGAGGGGAGACCCAGTACTTC
CDR3 protein: CASSTPAGTAIGGETQYF

clone size: NA
D gene: TRBD1
V gene: TRBV4-1
J gene: TRBJ1-1
CDR3 length: 16
CDR3 DNA: TGCGCCAGCAGCCAAGGGCAGGGGGCCCCGAACACTGAAGCTTTCTTT
CDR3 protein: CASSQGQGAPNTEAFF

clone size: once
D gene: TRBD1
V gene: TRBV6-1
J gene: TRBJ1-4
CDR3 length: 14
CDR3 DNA: TGTGCCAGCAGGGGACAGACAACTAATGAAAAACTGTTTTTT
CDR3 protein: CASRGQTTNEKLFF

clone size: NA
D gene: NA
V gene: TRBV7-9
J gene: TRBJ2-1
CDR3 length: 10
CDR3 DNA: TGTGCCAGCAGCTTGGATGAGCAGTTCTTC
CDR3 protein: CASSLDEQFF

clone size: NA
D gene: NA
V gene: TRBV5-1
J gene: TRBJ1-1
CDR3 length: 14
CDR3 DNA: TGCGCCAGCAGCTTGGGGACAGTGAACACTGAAGCTTTCTTT
CDR3 protein: CASSLGTVNTEAFF

clone size: NA
D gene: TRBD1
V gene: TRBV5-1
J gene: TRBJ1-2
CDR3 length: 15
CDR3 DNA: TGCGCCAGCAGCCCTCTGGGACAGGGTCCCTATGGCTACACCTTC
CDR3 protein: CASSPLGQGPYGYTF

clone size: NA
D gene: TRBD2
V gene: TRBV4-2
J gene: TRBJ2-3
CDR3 length: 16
CDR3 DNA: TGTGCCAGCAGCCAAGGGACTAGCGGGGTGGAGGATACGCAGTATTTT
CDR3 protein: CASSQGTSGVEDTQYF

clone size: NA
D gene: NA
V gene: TRBV6-1
J gene: TRBJ1-3
CDR3 length: 13
CDR3 DNA: TGTGCCAGCAGTGGGGATCCTGGAAACACCATATATTTT
CDR3 protein: CASSGDPGNTIYF

clone size: NA
D gene: NA
V gene: TRBV19
J gene: TRBJ2-7
CDR3 length: 12
CDR3 DNA: TGTGCCAGTAGCCACAGGGTGGGCGAGCAGTACTTC
CDR3 protein: CASSHRVGEQYF

clone size: NA
D gene: NA
V gene: TRBV11-2
J gene: TRBJ1-1
CDR3 length: 12
CDR3 DNA: TGTGCCAGCAGCTTTATCTGGACTGAAGCTTTCTTT
CDR3 protein: CASSFIWTEAFF

clone size: NA
D gene: TRBD1
V gene: TRBV28
J gene: TRBJ2-4
CDR3 length: 14
CDR3 DNA: TGTGCCAGCAGTAGATCAGGGGGCAAAAACATTCAGTACTTC
CDR3 protein: CASSRSGGKNIQYF

clone size: NA
D gene: NA
V gene: TRBV6-5
J gene: TRBJ2-7
CDR3 length: 14
CDR3 DNA: TGTGCCAGCAGTTACGGCGGAGTTAGCTACGAGCAGTACTTC
CDR3 protein: CASSYGGVSYEQYF

clone size: NA
D gene: NA
V gene: TRBV7-6
J gene: TRBJ1-1
CDR3 length: 15
CDR3 DNA: TGTGCCAGCAGCTTAGATCGAGGGACGGGCACTGAAGCTTTCTTT
CDR3 protein: CASSLDRGTGTEAFF

clone size: NA
D gene: TRBD1
V gene: TRBV5-6
J gene: TRBJ2-5
CDR3 length: 16
CDR3 DNA: TGTGCCAGCAGCTCCCGGGACAGGGGGCGCCGGGAGACCCAGTACTTC
CDR3 protein: CASSSRDRGRRETQYF

clone size: NA
D gene: NA
V gene: TRBV4-3
J gene: TRBJ2-7
CDR3 length: 18
CDR3 DNA: TGCGCCAGCAGCCAAGATTCACAGGACTGGCAGAGCTCCTACGAGCAGTACTTC
CDR3 protein: CASSQDSQDWQSSYEQYF

clone size: NA
D gene: TRBD1
V gene: TRBV30
J gene: TRBJ1-6
CDR3 length: 16
CDR3 DNA: TGTGCCTGGAGCCTTGTGGACAGGGGGCCGAATTCACCCCTCCACTTT
CDR3 protein: CAWSLVDRGPNSPLHF

clone size: NA
D gene: TRBD1
V gene: TRBV27
J gene: TRBJ2-2
CDR3 length: 14
CDR3 DNA: TGTGCCAGAAGAAACAGGGGTGCCACCGGGGAGCTGTTTTTT
CDR3 protein: CARRNRGATGELFF

clone size: NA
D gene: NA
V gene: TRBV28
J gene: TRBJ1-5
CDR3 length: 15
CDR3 DNA: TGTGCCAGCAGTTTAAAGAACCCTAGCAATCAGCCCCAGCATTTT
CDR3 protein: CASSLKNPSNQPQHF

clone size: once
D gene: TRBD1
V gene: TRBV5-1
J gene: TRBJ2-3
CDR3 length: 16
CDR3 DNA: TGCGCCAGCAGCCCAGGCCGGGACAGGGAAACAGATACGCAGTATTTT
CDR3 protein: CASSPGRDRETDTQYF

clone size: NA
D gene: TRBD1
V gene: TRBV29-1
J gene: TRBJ1-2
CDR3 length: 14
CDR3 DNA: TGCAGCGCCACTTCCGGGACAGCAAACTATGGCTACACCTTC
CDR3 protein: CSATSGTANYGYTF

clone size: NA
D gene: TRBD1
V gene: TRBV4-1
J gene: TRBJ2-5
CDR3 length: 15
CDR3 DNA: TGCGCCAGCAGCCAAGATTCGGCAGGGGGCGAGACCCAGTACTTC
CDR3 protein: CASSQDSAGGETQYF

clone size: NA
D gene: TRBD2
V gene: TRBV4-1
J gene: TRBJ2-1
CDR3 length: 17
CDR3 DNA: TGCGCCAGCAGCCAAGATAAGCGGGGGGGCCCCTACAATGAGCAGTTCTTC
CDR3 protein: CASSQDKRGGPYNEQFF

clone size: few
D gene: NA
V gene: TRBV6-1
J gene: TRBJ2-1
CDR3 length: 13
CDR3 DNA: TGTGCCAGCAGGCTTACAGGGCACAATGAGCAGTTCTTC
CDR3 protein: CASRLTGHNEQFF

clone size: NA
D gene: TRBD1
V gene: TRBV6-1
J gene: TRBJ1-1
CDR3 length: 13
CDR3 DNA: TGTGCCAGCTTGACAGGGAAGGTCCCGGAAGCTTTCTTT
CDR3 protein: CASLTGKVPEAFF

clone size: NA
D gene: NA
V gene: TRBV15
J gene: TRBJ2-7
CDR3 length: 16
CDR3 DNA: TGTGCCACCAGCAGTTCTCAGAGTGATCGGACCTACGAGCAGTACTTC
CDR3 protein: CATSSSQSDRTYEQYF

clone size: NA
D gene: NA
V gene: TRBV15
J gene: TRBJ2-1
CDR3 length: 16
CDR3 DNA: TGTGCCACCAGCAGAGATTCACAGGGGAGGTACGATGAGCAGTTCTTC
CDR3 protein: CATSRDSQGRYDEQFF

clone size: NA
D gene: NA
V gene: TRBV25-1
J gene: TRBJ2-5
CDR3 length: 14
CDR3 DNA: TGTGCCAGCAGTCCGGGGGCCTCGAGGGAGACCCAGTACTTC
CDR3 protein: CASSPGASRETQYF

clone size: NA
D gene: NA
V gene: TRBV11-2
J gene: TRBJ1-6
CDR3 length: 15
CDR3 DNA: TGTGCCAGCAGCTTAGAAGGGGTCTCTAATTCACCCCTCCACTTT
CDR3 protein: CASSLEGVSNSPLHF

clone size: NA
D gene: TRBD1
V gene: TRBV2
J gene: TRBJ1-2
CDR3 length: 14
CDR3 DNA: TGTGCCAGCAGAGGGACAGGGGGCGGGCTTGGCTACACCTTC
CDR3 protein: CASRGTGGGLGYTF

clone size: NA
D gene: TRBD1
V gene: TRBV14
J gene: TRBJ1-2
CDR3 length: 9
CDR3 DNA: TGCCGACAGGGGAATGGCTACACCTTC
CDR3 protein: CRQGNGYTF

clone size: NA
D gene: NA
V gene: TRBV7-9
J gene: TRBJ2-3
CDR3 length: 16
CDR3 DNA: TGTGCCAGCAACCCGGCATTAAGAGGGGGCACAGATACGCAGTATTTT
CDR3 protein: CASNPALRGGTDTQYF

clone size: NA
D gene: NA
V gene: TRBV4-3
J gene: TRBJ2-3
CDR3 length: 16
CDR3 DNA: TGCGCCAGCAGCCAAGTCCAGCGGGCTAGCACAGATACGCAGTATTTT
CDR3 protein: CASSQVQRASTDTQYF

clone size: NA
D gene: NA
V gene: TRBV21-1
J gene: TRBJ1-1
CDR3 length: 11
CDR3 DNA: TGTGCCAGCAGCAAAAAGACTGAAGCTTTCTTT
CDR3 protein: CASSKKTEAFF

clone size: NA
D gene: TRBD1
V gene: TRBV4-3
J gene: TRBJ1-6
CDR3 length: 19
CDR3 DNA: TGCGCCAGCAGCCCGTCCCGGGACAGGGCCTCGTCTTATAATTCACCCCTCCACTTT
CDR3 protein: CASSPSRDRASSYNSPLHF

clone size: NA
D gene: TRBD2
V gene: TRBV2
J gene: TRBJ2-2
CDR3 length: 19
CDR3 DNA: TGTGCCAGCAGTGATAATTATGGGCTAGCGGGGATGGACACCGGGGAGCTGTTTTTT
CDR3 protein: CASSDNYGLAGMDTGELFF

clone size: NA
D gene: NA
V gene: TRBV14
J gene: TRBJ2-5
CDR3 length: 20
CDR3 DNA: TGTGCCAGCAGCCAAGATCGGCCCACATCGAGGGCTGGGTGGGAAGAGACCCAGTACTTC
CDR3 protein: CASSQDRPTSRAGWEETQYF

clone size: NA
D gene: TRBD1
V gene: TRBV19
J gene: TRBJ1-2
CDR3 length: 15
CDR3 DNA: TGTGCCAGTAGTATGGCCCTGACAGGGGGCAATGGCTACACCTTC
CDR3 protein: CASSMALTGGNGYTF

clone size: NA
D gene: TRBD2
V gene: TRBV4-2
J gene: TRBJ2-1
CDR3 length: 13
CDR3 DNA: TGTGCCAGCAGCCGGGGACTAGCGGGCAAGCAGTTCTTC
CDR3 protein: CASSRGLAGKQFF

clone size: NA
D gene: TRBD1
V gene: TRBV19
J gene: TRBJ1-5
CDR3 length: 17
CDR3 DNA: TGTGCCAGTAGTATAGGGGGACAGCTACTTTTCAATCAGCCCCAGCATTTT
CDR3 protein: CASSIGGQLLFNQPQHF

clone size: NA
D gene: TRBD1
V gene: TRBV28
J gene: TRBJ1-2
CDR3 length: 18
CDR3 DNA: TGTGCCAGCAGATACCCACCGGGACAGGGGGCGCGAGTCTATGGCTACACCTTC
CDR3 protein: CASRYPPGQGARVYGYTF

clone size: NA
D gene: TRBD2
V gene: TRBV4-1
J gene: TRBJ2-7
CDR3 length: 19
CDR3 DNA: TGCGCCAGCAGCCAAGAACCGATAGCGGGGGGGCATATTTTCTACGAGCAGTACTTC
CDR3 protein: CASSQEPIAGGHIFYEQYF

clone size: once
D gene: NA
V gene: TRBV6-5
J gene: TRBJ2-5
CDR3 length: 16
CDR3 DNA: TGTGCCAGCAGTTACTCGGTTAGGGCAGGTTTGGAGACCCAGTACTTC
CDR3 protein: CASSYSVRAGLETQYF

clone size: NA
D gene: NA
V gene: TRBV27
J gene: TRBJ1-2
CDR3 length: 17
CDR3 DNA: TGTGCCAGCTATGCACGGGCGGAGCCCCCACCTAACTATGGCTACACCTTC
CDR3 protein: CASYARAEPPPNYGYTF

clone size: NA
D gene: NA
V gene: TRBV4-1
J gene: TRBJ2-7
CDR3 length: 13
CDR3 DNA: TGCGCCAGCAGCGTTCACCTACCGGCCGAGCAGTACTTC
CDR3 protein: CASSVHLPAEQYF

clone size: NA
D gene: TRBD2
V gene: TRBV5-1
J gene: TRBJ2-5
CDR3 length: 15
CDR3 DNA: TGCGCCAGCAGCTGGACGGGGGGGCCTCAAGAGACCCAGTACTTC
CDR3 protein: CASSWTGGPQETQYF